The 30 T cell receptor beta chains below all came from one sample that was sequenced in a study of shared clonotypes between healthy human individuals. TCRdb's copy holds only in-frame clones and misses some; the assay was immunoSEQ multiplex PCR. The sample lists 550,000 to 850,000 clones; just under 75% were seen once. Material: memory CD4+ T cells sorted from blood. Regarding subset: CD45RA-negative fraction. Source of these receptors: a woman under 40 in good health.

A word on this clone: A read error may be the cause here, since a much bigger clone is one base away. The V call is TRBV11-3, the J call TRBJ2-5; 9 positions agree with TRBD2. This CDR3 spans 13 amino acids. V gave up 5 bases and J gave up 4 bases; unmatched junction bases: 2. Germline-derived CDR1 and CDR2 are SGHNT and YENEEA. The DNA of the CDR3 is TGTGCCAGCAGCAAGACTAGCGGAGAGACCCAGTACTTC. It specifies CASSKTSGETQYF.

The rearrangement joins TRBV6-1 to TRBJ2-7; TRBD2 is a possible D gene (5 bases). Germline V gene lookup returns CDR1 MNHNS and CDR2 SASEGT. The ends were cut back, 7 bases at V and 2 bases at J, with 15 bases in the middle. This CDR3 spans 14 amino acids. CDR3 nucleotides: TGTGCCAGCATTTTCAACCGGGATGCCTACGAGCAGTACTTC. This sequence encodes CASIFNRDAYEQYF.

The V call is TRBV30, the J call TRBJ2-1, with 10 bases matching TRBD2. V shed 8 bases and J 3 bases; nucleotides not matched to a gene: 1. Germline V lookup: CDR1 GTSNPN, CDR2 SVGIG (reference sequence). This CDR3 is built from 12 residues. The CDR3 sequence is CALAGVYNEQFF. The CDR3 coding sequence is TGTGCCCTAGCGGGAGTCTACAATGAGCAGTTCTTC.

This clone has only a few counts. The chain recombines TRBV19 with TRBJ2-5, with 8 bases matching TRBD1. The CDR3 extends over 15 amino acids. Germline CDR1 and CDR2: LNHDA and SQIVND (reference sequence). V was clipped by 5 bases and J by 4 bases; unmatched bases: 9. CDR3 in DNA: TGTGCCAGTAGTTCCCCGGACAGGGTGGGAGAGACCCAGTACTTC. This gives the protein CASSSPDRVGETQYF.

As regards this clone: This sequence is one base from a far larger clone and is likely a read error. The V call is TRBV5-4, the J call TRBJ2-3; D remains unclear. Trimming cost V 1 base and J 0 bases, with 9 bases left between them. Per germline, CDR1 SGHNT and CDR2 YYREEE (reference sequence). The CDR3 has 15 residues. DNA for the CDR3: TGTGCCAGCAGCTTGAACGCTGGGAGCACAGATACGCAGTATTTT. This translates into CASSLNAGSTDTQYF.

About this clone: This is likely a read error, given that the CDR3 carries no conserved phenylalanine or tryptophan at its end. The chain couples TRBV6-6 to TRBJ1-2, with 7 bases that match TRBD1. V was clipped by 6 bases and J by 1 base; unmatched bases: 8. The V gene's germline CDR1 is MNHNY and CDR2 SVGAGI (reference sequence). The CDR3 covers 15 residues. Here the CDR3 reads CASRHHDRDNYGYTL. DNA of the CDR3: TGTGCCAGCAGACACCATGACAGGGATAACTATGGCTACACCCTC.

The chain employs TRBV4-1 and TRBJ1-2; D possibly corresponds to TRBD1 (6 bases). This CDR3 has 13 residues. Trimming removed 4 bases from V and 13 bases from J, with 19 bases in between. CDR1 is MGHRA and CDR2 is YSYEKL in the germline V gene. The CDR3, as DNA: TGCGCCAGCAGCCGCACGGGGGGGCGGTCCCGCACCTTC. Protein sequence: CASSRTGGRSRTF.

The V gene is TRBV5-1, the J gene TRBJ2-3, with 7 bases that match TRBD2. Germline V gene data show CDR1 as SGHRS and CDR2 as YFSETQ. The V and J ends lost 3 bases and 0 bases, in that order; junction bases with no gene match: 22. The CDR3 covers 21 residues. The CDR3 loop is CASSCLAAPGLPYCSTDTQYF. The DNA of the CDR3 is TGCGCCAGCAGCTGTCTCGCTGCGCCGGGACTACCCTACTGTAGCACAGATACGCAGTATTTT.

J is TRBJ2-3 and V is TRBV2; 7 nucleotides align to TRBD1. The CDR3 totals 14 residues. Trimming at V came to 7 bases and at J to 2 bases, leaving 6 bases not matched to a gene. Germline CDR1 SNHLY, CDR2 FYNNEI. DNA for the CDR3: TGTGCCAGCAAGGGGGCAGGGATCACAGATACGCAGTATTTT. Protein sequence: CASKGAGITDTQYF.

Details on this clone: Different DNA sequences within this sample yield the same CDR3. V usage is TRBV5-4 and J usage is TRBJ2-6; TRBD1 matches at 7 bases. Germline CDR1 reads SGHNT; CDR2 reads YYREEE (reference sequence). The CDR3 sequence is 15 residues long. V gave up 4 bases and J gave up 0 bases; unmatched junction bases: 1. Here the CDR3 DNA reads TGTGCCAGCAGCCCAGGGGGCTCTGGGGCCAACGTCCTGACTTTC. Residues: CASSPGGSGANVLTF.

The chain links TRBV6-6 to TRBJ2-1; D is undetermined. The V gene's germline CDR1 is MNHNY and CDR2 SVGAGI (reference sequence). Trimming took off 7 bases at V and 0 bases at J, with 13 bases between the two ends. This CDR3 contains 15 residues. CDR3 residues: CASTTGGDSYNEQFF. In DNA form, the CDR3 reads TGTGCCAGCACCACCGGCGGAGACTCCTACAATGAGCAGTTCTTC.

The chain carries TRBV4-1 and TRBJ2-1; D might be TRBD2 (6 bases). V lost 1 base and J 10 bases, leaving 8 bases between the germline ends. Germline CDR1 and CDR2: MGHRA and YSYEKL. This CDR3 contains 12 residues. The CDR3 is CASSQVSGEQFF. CDR3 nucleotides: TGCGCCAGCAGCCAAGTAAGCGGGGAGCAGTTCTTC.

This clone was picked up a small number of times. Other nucleotide sequences in the sample specify the same CDR3. The chain links TRBV7-8 to TRBJ2-1; possible D gene TRBD2, 6 bases. CDR1 is SGHVS and CDR2 is FQNEAQ in the germline V gene. The CDR3 contains 14 residues. Between the trimmed V and J ends, which lost 3 bases and 3 bases, there was a span of 9 bases. The CDR3 nucleotides are TGTGCCAGCAGCTTCGCGGGACTCTACAATGAGCAGTTCTTC. This sequence encodes CASSFAGLYNEQFF.

The J gene is TRBJ2-6, the V gene TRBV23-1; D perhaps matches TRBD1 (6 bases). TRBV23-1 carries the ORF label, with uncertain function. With 8 bases removed from V and 0 bases from J, the gap between germline ends came to 14 bases. The CDR3 is 16 residues long. This CDR3 is CASDVGGVSGANVLTF. Written as DNA, the CDR3 is TGCGCCAGCGACGTAGGGGGAGTCTCTGGGGCCAACGTCCTGACTTTC.

The gene calls are TRBV28 and TRBJ2-7, with D tentatively TRBD2 (5 bases). Looked up from germline, CDR1 is MDHEN and CDR2 is SYDVKM. The CDR3 covers 11 residues. CDR3 loop: CASRANYEQYF. The DNA of the CDR3 is TGTGCGTCGCGGGCCAACTACGAGCAGTACTTC.

As to this clone: Other nucleotide sequences in the sample specify the same CDR3. The chain joins TRBV19 to TRBJ1-5; perhaps TRBD1 as D (5 bases). The CDR3 runs to 13 residues. Germline V gene lookup returns CDR1 LNHDA and CDR2 SQIVND (reference sequence). The ends were cut back, 5 bases at V and 5 bases at J, with 10 bases in the middle. The DNA of the CDR3 is TGTGCCAGTAGTCCGACAGAGGATCAGCCCCAGCATTTT. Protein: CASSPTEDQPQHF.

This rearrangement joins TRBV6-6 to TRBJ1-2, with D hard to call. There are 12 residues in the CDR3. Germline V gives CDR1 MNHNY, CDR2 SVGAGI (reference sequence). V was pared by 6 bases and J by 1 base, with 6 bases between. CDR3 residues: CASRPYNYGYTF. CDR3 in DNA: TGTGCCAGCAGGCCTTATAACTATGGCTACACCTTC.

This clone occurred once. Other DNA variants within this sample encode the same CDR3. The J gene is TRBJ2-7, the V gene TRBV13; D is uncertain. Per germline, CDR1 PRHDT and CDR2 FYEKMQ (reference sequence). The germline V and J ends were trimmed by 3 bases and 0 bases, with 3 bases remaining between them. The CDR3 spans 12 residues. CDR3 nucleotide sequence: TGTGCCAGCAGCTTGAGCTCCTACGAGCAGTACTTC. Protein sequence: CASSLSSYEQYF.

This clone was detected only once. The chain couples TRBV18 to TRBJ1-1; D call uncertain. Per germline, CDR1 KGHSH and CDR2 LQKENI. The CDR3 runs to 13 residues. The V end lost 5 bases, the J end lost 3 bases, and 10 bases lay between the germline ends. The chain's CDR3 is CASSGDRDTEAFF. As DNA, the CDR3 is TGTGCCAGCTCAGGGGATAGAGACACTGAAGCTTTCTTT.

The chain employs TRBV11-2 and TRBJ2-5; the D is unclear. From germline, CDR1 is SGHAT and CDR2 FQNNGV. The V end lost 2 bases, the J end lost 1 base, and 8 bases lay between the germline ends. This CDR3 is built from 14 residues. CDR3 coding DNA: TGTGCCAGCAGCTTATTTGGCACCCAAGAGACCCAGTACTTC. As protein: CASSLFGTQETQYF.

This clone appeared once. The chain employs TRBV28 and TRBJ1-5, with TRBD1 matching over 9 bases. The CDR3 loop spans 16 amino acids. Per germline, CDR1 MDHEN and CDR2 SYDVKM. V gave up 5 bases and J gave up 3 bases; unmatched junction bases: 8. CDR3 nucleotides: TGTGCCAGCAGTGAGGGGGGACAGGGATACAATCAGCCCCAGCATTTT. Its protein is CASSEGGQGYNQPQHF.

This chain connects TRBV2 to TRBJ2-5, with D possibly matching TRBD2 (5 bases). The V and J ends lost 6 bases and 3 bases respectively, with 8 bases between them. Looked up from germline, CDR1 is SNHLY and CDR2 is FYNNEI. The CDR3 sequence is 12 residues long. Here the CDR3 reads CASSPGKETQYF. Here the CDR3 DNA reads TGTGCCAGCAGCCCGGGAAAAGAGACCCAGTACTTC.

The chain is built from TRBV5-1 and TRBJ1-5; D unresolved. This CDR3 spans 13 amino acids. Trimming cost V 0 bases and J 6 bases, with 7 bases left between them. Germline assignment: CDR1 SGHRS and CDR2 YFSETQ. The CDR3 protein is CASSLEWGQPQHF. The CDR3 DNA is TGCGCCAGCAGCTTGGAGTGGGGTCAGCCCCAGCATTTT.

The chain is built from TRBV7-8 and TRBJ2-3; 8 nucleotides agree with TRBD1. J lost 8 bases, V lost 4 bases, and 11 bases had no gene match. Germline V CDR1 and CDR2: SGHVS, FQNEAQ. The CDR3 covers 15 residues. The CDR3 region has the DNA TGTGCCAGCAGCTCCCTGACAGGGGCGGCGGCTACGCAGTATTTT. As protein: CASSSLTGAAATQYF.

V usage is TRBV2 and J usage is TRBJ2-7; no reliable D call. The V gene lost 6 bases and the J gene lost 4 bases, with 7 bases spanning the gap. Germline V gene lookup returns CDR1 SNHLY and CDR2 FYNNEI. The CDR3 length is 11 residues. This CDR3 reads CASSPFYEQYF. The CDR3 DNA sequence: TGTGCCAGCAGCCCTTTTTACGAGCAGTACTTC.

The CDR3 coding sequence is TGTGCCAGCAGGGAAACAAACCCTAACTATGGCTACACCTTC. As protein: CASRETNPNYGYTF. The chain links TRBV2 to TRBJ1-2; D remains ambiguous. Deletions cut 6 bases from V and 0 bases from J, with 11 bases between. The CDR3 spans 14 residues. Germline CDR1 reads SNHLY; CDR2 reads FYNNEI.

CDR3 residues: CASSLGHEQYF. CDR3 DNA: TGTGCCAGCAGTCTCGGACACGAGCAGTACTTC. The gene calls are TRBV11-2 and TRBJ2-7; D gene unclear. Trimming left V 6 bases short and J 5 bases short, with 8 bases between. This CDR3 region has 11 residues. Germline V gene lookup returns CDR1 SGHAT and CDR2 FQNNGV.

As to this clone: A much larger clone lies a single base off, so this may be a read error. This rearrangement joins TRBV2 to TRBJ1-4; 7 bases fit TRBD1. Germline V gene data show CDR1 as SNHLY and CDR2 as FYNNEI. After removal of 3 bases from V and 8 bases from J, the junction contained 6 bases not matched to a gene. The CDR3 loop spans 14 amino acids. The CDR3 here is CASSDQTGLEKLFF. The CDR3 DNA sequence: TGTGCCAGCAGTGACCAGACAGGGTTGGAAAAACTGTTTTTT.

V is TRBV27 and J is TRBJ2-3; 7 bases fit TRBD2. From germline, CDR1 is MNHEY and CDR2 SMNVEV (reference sequence). This CDR3 spans 13 amino acids. Trimming at V came to 3 bases and at J to 3 bases, leaving 0 bases not matched to a gene. DNA of the CDR3: TGTGCCAGCAGTTTCGGGGGGACAGATACGCAGTATTTT. Translated: CASSFGGTDTQYF.

V is TRBV2 and J is TRBJ2-7; D perhaps matches TRBD1 (6 bases). Germline CDR1 and CDR2: SNHLY and FYNNEI. This CDR3 is built from 14 residues. V gave up 3 bases and J gave up 0 bases, with 9 bases separating them. DNA of the CDR3: TGTGCCAGCAGTGAGACAGGAAGCTCCTACGAGCAGTACTTC. Translating it yields CASSETGSSYEQYF.